The 15 T cell receptor beta chains below come from one sample, sequenced in a study of CD8+CD57+ T cells in acquired aplastic anemia. Genomic DNA served as template for TCR beta VDJ and CDR3 profiling. TCRdb processed the reads anew with MiXCR; each CDR3 protein has one entry. The sample includes about 180,000 distinct CDR3 sequences, roughly 63% of them seen just once. Only patients with CD8+CD57+ cell expansion on flow cytometry were chosen for sequencing. Sequenced input: sorted CD4+, CD8+, or CD8+CD57+ T cells (not recorded which) from PBMCs. These receptors were taken from a human donor with aplastic anemia.

In DNA, the CDR3 is TGTGCCAGCAGTCCCACTAGCGGGGGGGCCTACGAGCAGTACTTC. It translates to CASSPTSGGAYEQYF. The chain combines TRBV2 with TRBJ2-7; 13 nucleotides align to TRBD2. The CDR3 is 15 amino acids. Germline V CDR1 and CDR2: SNHLY, FYNNEI. Trimming cost V 5 bases and J 2 bases; bases outside gene matches: 3.

This clonotype was picked up a small number of times. V gene TRBV19 combines with J gene TRBJ2-5; 11 bases line up with TRBD2. Germline-derived CDR1 and CDR2 are LNHDA and SQIVND (reference sequence). The CDR3 consists of 16 residues. The junction had 7 bases not matched to a gene; V was cut back by 5 bases and J by 2 bases. The chain's CDR3 is CASSGRLAGRQETQYF. The CDR3 nucleotides read TGTGCCAGTAGTGGGAGACTAGCGGGGAGGCAAGAGACCCAGTACTTC.

The chain combines TRBV15 with TRBJ2-1, with 9 positions matching TRBD2. In germline, CDR1 is LNHNV, CDR2 YYDKDF (reference sequence). V was clipped by 5 bases and J by 0 bases; unmatched bases: 8. The CDR3 length is 17 residues. CDR3 bases: TGTGCCACCAGCCCTGGGCTAGCGGGGACCTCCTACAATGAGCAGTTCTTC. Protein product: CATSPGLAGTSYNEQFF.

V gene TRBV24-1 combines with J gene TRBJ2-3; TRBD2 agrees at 11 bases. Germline values: CDR1 KGHDR, CDR2 SFDVKD. This CDR3 spans 16 amino acids. The CDR3 region is CARPLTSGVLTDTQYF. The CDR3 nucleotides read TGTGCTAGACCCCTGACTAGCGGGGTCCTCACAGATACGCAGTATTTT.

This clonotype occurred many times. The J gene is TRBJ2-6, the V gene TRBV20-1; D unresolved. This CDR3 has 16 residues. Looked up from germline, CDR1 is DFQATT and CDR2 is SNEGSKA (reference sequence). The V and J ends lost 2 bases and 0 bases respectively, with 11 bases between them. The CDR3 region is CSARSPDGSGANVLTF. CDR3 in DNA: TGCAGTGCTAGATCCCCAGACGGCTCTGGGGCCAACGTCCTGACTTTC.

CDR3 in DNA: TGTGCCGTGAGGGGCACTGAAGCTTTCTTT. Translating gives CAVRGTEAFF. The V and J genes are TRBV19 and TRBJ1-1; a possible D gene is TRBD1 (5 bases). The CDR3 spans 10 residues. V lost 11 bases, J lost 4 bases, and 8 bases lay in between. Per germline, CDR1 LNHDA and CDR2 SQIVND (reference sequence).

This clonotype was observed a few times. The chain has TRBV7-9 and TRBJ2-1; D possibly corresponds to TRBD1 (6 bases). V dropped 4 bases and J dropped 9 bases, with 16 bases sitting between them. The CDR3 covers 14 residues. In germline, CDR1 is SEHNR, CDR2 FQNEAQ (reference sequence). Written as DNA, the CDR3 is TGTGCCAGCAGCTCGGAAGGTGAGGGGGTTGAGCAGTTCTTC. This codes for CASSSEGEGVEQFF.

The V call is TRBV29-1, the J call TRBJ1-2; 7 bases line up with TRBD1. Germline trimming cut 4 bases from V and 1 base from J; bases unmatched to any gene: 3. The CDR3 covers 13 residues. Germline V gene data show CDR1 as SQVTM and CDR2 as ANQGSEA. Written as DNA, the CDR3 is TGCAGCGTTGTAGGACAGGTTAACTATGGCTACACCTTC. Its translation: CSVVGQVNYGYTF.

This clonotype has more than one count but fewer than ten. The chain joins TRBV24-1 to TRBJ2-3; D is undetermined. Germline loops: CDR1 KGHDR, CDR2 SFDVKD. CDR3 length: 13 residues. Trimming removed 4 bases from V and 6 bases from J, with 10 bases in between. CDR3 DNA sequence: TGTGCCACCAGTGACTATGACGGGGATACGCAGTATTTT. Encoded protein: CATSDYDGDTQYF.

The genes are TRBV4-1 and TRBJ2-2; D is ambiguous. Trimming took 1 base from V and 4 from J, leaving 7 bases between them. The CDR3 is made up of 14 amino acids. Per the germline V gene, CDR1 is MGHRA and CDR2 is YSYEKL. DNA of the CDR3: TGCGCCAGCAGCCAAGGCAGACGCACCGGGGAGCTGTTTTTT. As protein: CASSQGRRTGELFF.

This clonotype was observed at least ten times. The chain uses TRBV5-1 and TRBJ2-7; 12 nucleotides line up with TRBD2. V trimming: 4 bases; J trimming: 5 bases; junction bases outside the gene matches: 10. CDR3 size: 16 residues. Germline lookup yields CDR1 SGHRS and CDR2 YFSETQ. CDR3 region: CASSQAPSGGVDEQYF. DNA for the CDR3: TGCGCCAGCAGCCAGGCGCCTAGCGGGGGGGTTGACGAGCAGTACTTC.

V gene TRBV11-2 combines with J gene TRBJ2-5, with D perhaps TRBD1 (6 bases). Trimming cost V 5 bases and J 6 bases, with 13 bases left between them. The CDR3 totals 13 residues. Germline V lookup: CDR1 SGHAT, CDR2 FQNNGV. In nucleotides, the CDR3 is TGTGCCAGCAGCCCATCAGGGGCGAAGACCCAGTACTTC. It encodes CASSPSGAKTQYF.

With respect to this clonotype: Its ends do not fully match the called genes, so a read error is possible. The chain is built from TRBV29-1 and TRBJ1-2, with 7 nucleotides matching TRBD1. The CDR3 is 12 residues long. Per the germline V gene, CDR1 is SQVTM and CDR2 is ANQGSEA. The CDR3 sequence is CSVEGGGLGYIF. The CDR3 DNA sequence: TGCAGCGTCGAAGGGGGCGGATTAGGCTACATCTTC.

The rearrangement uses TRBV9 and TRBJ1-1; the D is unclear. V gave up 3 bases and J gave up 0 bases, with 12 bases separating them. Germline V gene data show CDR1 as SGDLS and CDR2 as YYNGEE. The CDR3 loop spans 15 amino acids. The CDR3 region is CASSGPETMNTEAFF. As DNA, the CDR3 is TGTGCCAGCAGCGGTCCAGAGACAATGAACACTGAAGCTTTCTTT.

This sequence joins TRBV11-2 and TRBJ2-5; 8 nucleotides line up with TRBD2. This CDR3 contains 16 residues. Germline CDR1 reads SGHAT; CDR2 reads FQNNGV. V shed 3 bases, J shed 1 base, and the junction held 7 bases outside the gene matches. Here the CDR3 reads CASSFWSGSAQETQYF. Written as DNA, the CDR3 is TGTGCCAGCAGCTTTTGGAGCGGGAGTGCCCAAGAGACCCAGTACTTC.